This TCR beta chain was documented in a study of OX40 agonist ivuxolimab in advanced cancers. Method: immunoSEQ multiplex PCR; TCRdb's copy keeps in-frame clones and lacks some. The sample yields around 100,000 clones, around nine tenths seen once. Germline CDR1 and CDR2: SEHNR and FQNEAQ (reference sequence). V was cut by 3 bases and J by 0 bases, with 12 bases left in between. This CDR3 spans 15 amino acids. Autoimmune disease history or systemic immunosuppression excluded patients. The clonotype was recovered from an adult with an advanced solid tumor such as melanoma, head and neck, liver or kidney cancer. This specimen consisted of CD4+ or CD8+ T cells sorted from blood, obtained in a trial of the OX40 agonist ivuxolimab. The V and J genes are TRBV7-9 and TRBJ2-7; a weak D match, TRBD1 (5 bases). CDR3 in amino acids: CASSLMGQFSYEQYF. The CDR3 nucleotides read TGTGCCAGCAGCTTGATGGGGCAGTTCTCCTACGAGCAGTACTTC.